This TCR beta chain emerged from a study of blood T cell repertoires in COVID-19. Study details: There were acute and convalescent COVID-19 samples, and they came from the United States, Italy and Spain. PBMCs, B-cell-depleted T cells, or T cells provided the cDNA or gDNA that made up the material.

Study processing details: The assay estimated nucleated cells by amplifying reference gene primers. Clones were read by immunoSEQ multiplex PCR, and TCRdb kept only the in-frame ones, dropping some. V, J and clone size are those of that table, while D and trimming were read from the DNA. The sample comprises around 260,000 clones, roughly 86% of which are singletons, and about 10% rests with the top ten. The CDR3 runs to 17 residues. V was clipped by 3 bases and J by 0 bases, with 16 bases between them. Germline loops: CDR1 SGHNT, CDR2 YYREEE (reference sequence). The sample was peripheral blood. This TCR derives from a middle-aged man who had recovered from COVID-19. This chain connects TRBV5-4 to TRBJ2-4; D perhaps matches TRBD1 (6 bases). The CDR3 loop reads CASSSGTHGLAKNIQYF. CDR3 nucleotides: TGTGCCAGCAGCTCCGGGACACACGGACTAGCCAAAAACATTCAGTACTTC.